This T cell receptor beta chain was captured by sequencing in a study of beta chain features in type 1 diabetes. Study-wide context: Investigators examined 107,917,701 sorted cells across all samples. General study points: Naive, central memory and regulatory TCRB repertoires appeared more similar among patients than healthy donors. TCRB CDR3s were moderately but significantly shorter in Type 1 diabetes patients in all four CD4+ subsets. Lower insertion and higher deletion counts appeared at VDJ junctions in type 1 diabetes patients.

This CDR3 region has 16 residues. V gave up 5 bases and J gave up 7 bases, with 20 bases separating them. Germline V gene lookup returns CDR1 SEHNR and CDR2 FQNEAQ (reference sequence). This clone turned up a few times. Its antigen is still unknown. Every bit of the isolated RNA underwent reverse transcription, so sequencing read expressed TCRB transcripts. Roughly 3.6 million reads were obtained on average from naive, central memory and regulatory T cell samples. The protocol was immunoSEQ multiplex PCR, while the TCRdb copy is restricted to in-frame clones and leaves out a portion. Of about 270,000 clones listed, approximately 15% are singletons.

Material: naive CD4+ T cells from blood. The V gene is TRBV7-9, the J gene TRBJ2-2; the D gene is possibly TRBD1 (6 bases). The TCR was taken from a man aged 25 to 45 with type 1 diabetes. CDR3 coding DNA: TGTGCCAGCAGCCAAGGGACACCGGCCCGCGGCGGGGAGCTGTTTTTT. It is translated as CASSQGTPARGGELFF. Looking up the rest from reference TRBV7-9 and TRBJ2-2 gives the full variable domain: DTGVSQNPRHKITKRGQNVTFRCDPISEHNRLYWYRQTLGQGPEFLTYFQNEAQLEKSRLLSDRFSAERPKGSFSTLEIQRTEQGDSAMYLCASSQGTPARGGELFFGEGSRLTVL.